A single sample gave rise to the 24 T cell receptor beta chains below, sequenced in a study of regulatory T cells in long-lasting Graves disease. Arm-PCR of CDR3 regions with iRepertoire HTBI primers generated TCR beta libraries. TCRdb redid the calling of the multiplex PCR reads with MiXCR, one entry per CDR3 protein. The data show 350,000 to 450,000 distinct CDR3 sequences, approximately 15% seen once. Time point described: newly diagnosed GD, antithyroid drugs for less than 3 months. The TCR library was prepared using RNA isolated from PBMCs. This same sample was also part of a study on T cells in Graves' hyperthyroidism and ophthalmopathy.

Sequencing was performed on peripheral blood mononuclear cells (PBMCs), taken at new diagnosis, from a patient treated with antithyroid drugs. The receptors were sampled from a woman in her 40s with Graves disease.

This clonotype was counted ten times or more. V gene TRBV12-3 or TRBV12-4 combines with J gene TRBJ2-4, with 9 bases matching TRBD2. CDR3 size: 14 residues. The V segment lost 5 bases and the J segment 5 bases; nucleotides outside the gene matches: 4. The DNA for the CDR3 is TGTGCCAGCAGTGCGGGAGGGGGGGAAAACATTCAGTACTTC. This encodes CASSAGGGENIQYF.

This clonotype has ten or more counts. The chain is built from TRBV7-9 and TRBJ2-3, with D possibly TRBD1 on 5 matching bases. The germline gives CDR1 SEHNR, CDR2 FQNEAQ (reference sequence). The germline V and J ends were trimmed by 2 bases and 0 bases, with 15 bases remaining between them. CDR3 size: 17 residues. The CDR3 is CASSLYTGRVSTDTQYF. The CDR3 coding sequence is TGTGCCAGCAGCTTATATACCGGCAGGGTTAGCACAGATACGCAGTATTTT.

This clonotype was seen many times. V gene TRBV29-1 combines with J gene TRBJ2-3; 7 bases align to TRBD1. From germline, CDR1 is SQVTM and CDR2 ANQGSEA. The CDR3 contains 14 residues. The V segment lost 7 bases and the J segment 2 bases; nucleotides outside the gene matches: 9. The CDR3 DNA reads as TGCAGCGCCGACAGGGAGAAGGACACAGATACGCAGTATTTT. Protein sequence: CSADREKDTDTQYF.

The sample holds many counts of this clonotype. V and J are TRBV5-1 and TRBJ2-1; D remains ambiguous. Trimming stripped 0 bases from V and 5 bases from J, with 9 bases between. The CDR3 loop spans 14 amino acids. Germline loops: CDR1 SGHRS, CDR2 YFSETQ. The CDR3 protein is CASSLGGPNNEQFF. In DNA form, the CDR3 reads TGCGCCAGCAGCTTGGGTGGGCCAAACAATGAGCAGTTCTTC.

This clonotype was observed at least ten times. This CDR3 reads CASSLGGGRALGGQFF. CDR3 DNA sequence: TGTGCCAGCAGTTTAGGCGGCGGGAGGGCCCTTGGGGGGCAGTTCTTC. The chain combines TRBV27 with TRBJ2-1; 9 bases fit TRBD2. Germline V gives CDR1 MNHEY, CDR2 SMNVEV (reference sequence). J gave up 12 bases and V 2 bases, and 14 bases lay outside the gene matches. CDR3 length: 16 amino acids.

The sample holds many counts of this clonotype. In DNA, the CDR3 is TGTGCCAGCAGCTGGAATAGCAATCAGCCCCAGCATTTT. It encodes CASSWNSNQPQHF. V gene TRBV7-2 combines with J gene TRBJ1-5, with unresolved D. Germline V CDR1 and CDR2: SGHTA, FQGNSA. The CDR3 consists of 13 residues. V was shortened by 4 bases and J by 0 bases, with 4 bases between the two germline ends.

This clonotype was counted once. This may stem from a read error, because a much larger clone lies one nucleotide away. The rearrangement joins TRBV3-1 to TRBJ2-5; D gene ambiguous. Between the trimmed V and J ends, which lost 6 bases and 4 bases, there was a span of 18 bases. The CDR3 sequence is 15 residues long. Germline CDR1 is LGHDT and CDR2 is YNNKEL (reference sequence). In DNA form, the CDR3 reads TGTGCCAGCAGTTCGGGCCTCCTGCCCCGAGAGACCCAGTACTTC. The encoded protein is CASSSGLLPRETQYF.

This chain connects TRBV2 to TRBJ1-5; D not resolved. Trimming took 4 bases from V and 2 from J, leaving 9 bases between them. Germline lookup yields CDR1 SNHLY and CDR2 FYNNEI. There are 14 residues in the CDR3. CDR3 in amino acids: CASSAESGNQPQHF. The CDR3 nucleotides read TGTGCCAGCAGTGCGGAAAGCGGCAATCAGCCCCAGCATTTT.

This clonotype was detected ten times or more. The chain couples TRBV11-2 to TRBJ2-7; TRBD2 matches at 7 bases. The trim removed 7 bases at V and 0 bases at J, leaving 9 bases unmatched. The CDR3 extends over 15 amino acids. The germline V gene has CDR1 SGHAT and CDR2 FQNNGV. The chain's CDR3 is CASTQSGDYSYEQYF. CDR3 nucleotide sequence: TGTGCCAGCACTCAAAGCGGGGACTACTCCTACGAGCAGTACTTC.

At least ten counts were recorded for this clonotype. The rearrangement links TRBV6-5 to TRBJ2-7, with D perhaps matching TRBD1 or TRBD2 (5 bases each). The V end lost 2 bases, the J end lost 5 bases, and 34 bases lay between the germline ends. Germline V gene data show CDR1 as MNHEY and CDR2 as SVGAGI. The CDR3 contains 21 residues. In DNA form, the CDR3 reads TGTGCCAGCAGTTACCCCTCAACGGGGCAGACCGGGTCTATAGGATTGGACGAGCAGTACTTC. It specifies CASSYPSTGQTGSIGLDEQYF.

This clonotype was counted at least ten times. The chain links TRBV28 to TRBJ2-7; 7 nucleotides match TRBD2. Germline V lookup: CDR1 MDHEN, CDR2 SYDVKM. The CDR3 is 13 amino acids. Losses at the gene ends were 6 bases for V and 5 bases for J; bases not matched to a gene: 7. CDR3 region: CASRWASGNEQYF. CDR3 in DNA: TGTGCCAGCAGATGGGCTAGCGGTAACGAGCAGTACTTC.

This clonotype was observed a few times. This chain connects TRBV10-3 to TRBJ2-2; D is undetermined. The CDR3 extends over 11 amino acids. Per germline, CDR1 ENHRY and CDR2 SYGVKD. Trimming left V 6 bases short and J 7 bases short, with 6 bases between. CDR3 DNA: TGTGCCATCAGCTCGGACGGGGAGCTGTTTTTT. This sequence encodes CAISSDGELFF.

This clonotype was recorded at least ten times. The chain joins TRBV28 to TRBJ2-7; TRBD2 matches at 14 bases. J gave up 3 bases and V 6 bases, and 13 bases lay outside the gene matches. Germline CDR1 reads MDHEN; CDR2 reads SYDVKM. The CDR3 loop spans 18 amino acids. For the CDR3, the DNA is TGTGCCAGCAGCGAAGCCGGGACTAGCGGGAGCTCTGGCTACGAGCAGTACTTC. This sequence encodes CASSEAGTSGSSGYEQYF.

With regard to this clonotype: A much larger clonotype is one base distant, so this may be a read error. This chain connects TRBV28 to TRBJ2-2; TRBD1 agrees at 7 bases. CDR3 length: 18 residues. Germline V gene sequence: CDR1 MDHEN, CDR2 SYDVKM. The CDR3 DNA is TGTGCCAGCAGCTTAAACCCCGGGACAGCCAAGAACACCGGGGAGCTGCTTTTT. Translating it yields CASSLNPGTAKNTGELLF.

At least ten counts were recorded for this clonotype. The rearrangement uses TRBV2 and TRBJ2-6; 7 positions match TRBD1. This CDR3 has 16 amino acids. Unmatched junction bases numbered 5, after V lost 6 bases and J lost 0 bases. Germline V CDR1 and CDR2: SNHLY, FYNNEI. The CDR3 DNA reads TGTGCCAGCAGCGGACAGGCAAGCTCTGGGGCCAACGTCCTGACTTTC. Amino acid sequence: CASSGQASSGANVLTF.

This clonotype was detected ten times or more. The chain links TRBV10-3 to TRBJ2-3; no clear D gene. Germline assignment: CDR1 ENHRY and CDR2 SYGVKD. This CDR3 has 19 residues. Trimming removed 4 bases from V and 1 base from J, with 24 bases in between. CDR3 sequence reads: CAISGINKKTIYRTDTQYF. In DNA, the CDR3 is TGTGCCATCAGTGGAATAAATAAGAAAACTATATATCGCACAGATACGCAGTATTTT.

Of note for this clonotype: The conserved phenylalanine or tryptophan is not found at the CDR3 terminus, so this likely reflects a read error. This chain joins TRBV10-3 and TRBJ2-7, with D perhaps being TRBD1 or TRBD2 (6 bases each). Per the germline V gene, CDR1 is ENHRY and CDR2 is SYGVKD. The CDR3 runs to 14 residues. Trimming took 4 bases from V and 2 from J, leaving 12 bases between them. CDR3: CAISGGASTYEQYL. The DNA for the CDR3 is TGTGCCATCAGTGGGGGGGCCTCGACCTACGAGCAGTACCTC.

The sample holds many counts of this clonotype. The rearrangement links TRBV5-1 to TRBJ1-4; possibly TRBD1 for D (5 bases). The CDR3 runs to 16 residues. Germline CDR1 reads SGHRS; CDR2 reads YFSETQ. Trimming took off 6 bases at V and 0 bases at J, with 15 bases between the two ends. CDR3 DNA: TGCGCCAGCACCCTCCTTGGGACGACAACTAATGAAAAACTGTTTTTT. Translation gives CASTLLGTTTNEKLFF.

This clonotype was counted at least ten times. V and J are TRBV30 and TRBJ2-2; TRBD1 might be the D (6 bases). Germline V gene lookup returns CDR1 GTSNPN and CDR2 SVGIG (reference sequence). The length of the CDR3 is 14 residues. V was clipped by 5 bases and J by 6 bases, with 16 bases between them. The chain's CDR3 is CAWGQGLEAGELFF. The CDR3, as DNA: TGTGCCTGGGGGCAGGGGTTAGAGGCCGGGGAGCTGTTTTTT.

Turning to this clonotype: A far more abundant clone sits one base away, making this likely a read error. The conserved phenylalanine or tryptophan is not found at the CDR3 terminus, so this likely reflects a read error. The rearrangement uses TRBV2 and TRBJ2-1, with D hard to call. The end of the DNA is better explained by TRBJ2-5, so the J call may be wrong. The CDR3 loop spans 16 amino acids. Germline assignment: CDR1 SNHLY and CDR2 FYNNEI. The CDR3 coding sequence is TGTGCCAGCAGTGAACGCCCGGGCCGTACACGAGAGACCCAGTACTTG. It translates to CASSERPGRTRETQYL.

The gene calls are TRBV3-1 and TRBJ2-5; 12 nucleotides match TRBD2. CDR1 and CDR2 (germline): LGHDT, YNNKEL (reference sequence). Trimming took 3 bases from V and 5 from J; bases not matched to a gene: 4. The CDR3 runs to 15 residues. CDR3: CASSQMGTSGETQYF. CDR3 nucleotide sequence: TGTGCCAGCAGCCAGATGGGGACTAGCGGGGAGACCCAGTACTTC.

This clonotype has a handful of counts. Here the CDR3 DNA reads TGTGCCAGCAGCTTGGAGGACAGGGGAGGCTACACCTTC. Translating it yields CASSLEDRGGYTF. The chain is built from TRBV5-6 and TRBJ1-2, with 9 bases lining up with TRBD1. V lost 0 bases and J lost 8; bases outside the gene matches: 2. The CDR3 has 13 residues. Germline V lookup: CDR1 SGHDT, CDR2 YYEEEE.

About this clonotype: This may be a read error: a much more frequent sequence differs by one nucleotide. V usage is TRBV2 and J usage is TRBJ2-4; no reliable D call. Germline V gene sequence: CDR1 SNHLY, CDR2 FYNNEI. CDR3 length equals 15 residues. V was cut by 10 bases and J by 0 bases, with 16 bases left in between. The CDR3 loop reads CAIRLAEIAKNIQYF. The CDR3 DNA reads as TGTGCCATCAGACTCGCGGAAATAGCCAAAAACATTCAGTACTTC.

V usage is TRBV19 and J usage is TRBJ1-1; TRBD1 aligns across 9 bases. J was trimmed by 5 bases and V by 6 bases; bases with no gene match: 4. CDR3 length: 13 residues. The germline V gene has CDR1 LNHDA and CDR2 SQIVND (reference sequence). The CDR3 here is CASRGQGWTEAFF. CDR3 DNA sequence: TGTGCCAGTAGAGGACAGGGGTGGACTGAAGCTTTCTTT.